The next 28 T cell receptor beta chains were all read from a single sample in a study of blood T cell repertoires in COVID-19 (dated by TCRdb to 2020 to 2021). Preparation of the library involved the immunoSEQ multiplex PCR assay. TCRdb took over this immuneACCESS table, retaining in-frame rearrangements with V and J assigned. Such tables are incomplete; in checked studies, under half of the missing clones stem from an unresolved V gene, and the remainder is unexplained. This sample has about 200,000 clones in its table, and roughly 82% of those were observed once. Of the sample, around 5.7% is held by the ten largest clones. The sequencing input was PBMCs or T cells enriched from blood (not recorded which). These TCRs come from a man aged 35-49 years with acute COVID-19.

The CDR3 DNA reads TGTGCCAGCAGCCCGACAGCGTCTGGAAACACCATATATTTT. Protein: CASSPTASGNTIYF. This chain connects TRBV2 to TRBJ1-3; TRBD1 is a possible D gene (5 bases). Trimming took 6 bases from V and 1 from J, leaving 10 bases between them. The CDR3 is 14 residues long. Germline CDR1 and CDR2: SNHLY and FYNNEI.

This chain connects TRBV3-1 (or the pseudogene TRBV3-2) to TRBJ2-7, with D tentatively TRBD1 (5 bases). The CDR3 consists of 13 residues. Germline V CDR1 and CDR2: LGHDT, YNNKEL (reference sequence). V lost 2 bases to trimming and J lost 5 bases, with 10 bases between them. Here the CDR3 reads CASSQRGSNEQYF. The CDR3 nucleotides are TGTGCCAGCAGCCAAAGGGGCTCAAACGAGCAGTACTTC.

This clone showed up just once. The chain is built from TRBV6-5 and TRBJ1-5; D unclear. The CDR3 is 15 amino acids. CDR1 MNHEY and CDR2 SVGAGI come from the germline V gene. The ends were cut back, 4 bases at V and 10 bases at J, with 20 bases in the middle. CDR3: CASSLQPGTNSPQHF. The CDR3 DNA reads TGTGCCAGCAGTTTACAACCGGGAACCAATAGTCCCCAGCATTTT.

The genes are TRBV6-1 and TRBJ1-5, with unresolved D. Germline V CDR1 and CDR2: MNHNS, SASEGT. Trimming cost V 3 bases and J 6 bases, with 12 bases left between them. The CDR3 spans 14 residues. CDR3 in amino acids: CASSESGGGQPQHF. The CDR3 nucleotides are TGTGCCAGCAGTGAGTCGGGAGGAGGTCAGCCCCAGCATTTT.

CDR3 in DNA: TGTGCCAGCAGTTTTCGGGGGAAGGAGCCCCAGCATTTT. It codes for CASSFRGKEPQHF. This sequence joins TRBV28 and TRBJ1-5; D is possibly TRBD1 (5 bases). The germline CDR1 and CDR2 sequences are MDHEN and SYDVKM. The CDR3 is made up of 13 amino acids. Trimming took off 3 bases at V and 8 bases at J, with 11 bases between the two ends.

The chain recombines TRBV10-3 with TRBJ1-1; TRBD1 agrees at 10 bases. CDR1 ENHRY and CDR2 SYGVKD come from the germline V gene. The CDR3 consists of 14 residues. J gave up 5 bases and V 10 bases, and 10 bases lay outside the gene matches. The CDR3 bases are TGTGCCACGAAGCCCGGGACAGGGGAAACTGAAGCTTTCTTT. It specifies CATKPGTGETEAFF.

This clone has more than one count but fewer than ten. The chain couples TRBV11-3 to TRBJ2-1; 11 bases map to TRBD1. Germline values: CDR1 SGHNT, CDR2 YENEEA. The CDR3 sequence is 15 residues long. V was clipped by 5 bases and J by 9 bases; unmatched bases: 9. The CDR3 reads CASSPGTGGNIEQFF. The DNA for the CDR3 is TGTGCCAGCAGCCCCGGGACAGGGGGAAACATTGAGCAGTTCTTC.

The V gene is TRBV21-1, the J gene TRBJ2-5; the D call TRBD1 from the table was never checked on the DNA. TRBV21-1 is a listed pseudogene. CDR3 length equals 15 residues. The CDR3 DNA reads as TGTGCCAGCAGCAAGCGGAGCAGGGTTTGCCAGACCCAGTACTTC. Its protein is CASSKRSRVCQTQYF.

This clone showed up many times. The chain joins TRBV11-3 to TRBJ2-1; 9 bases map to TRBD2. Germline V CDR1 and CDR2: SGHNT, YENEEA. The CDR3 runs to 17 residues. Trimming took 1 base from V and 4 from J; bases not matched to a gene: 8. The CDR3 sequence is CASSLGSSGSEYNEQFF. For the CDR3, the DNA is TGTGCCAGCAGCTTAGGCAGTAGCGGGAGCGAATACAATGAGCAGTTCTTC.

Concerning this clone: The same CDR3 can be traced to other DNA sequences in this sample. The chain links TRBV5-1 to TRBJ1-1, with D perhaps TRBD1 (6 bases). Germline V CDR1 and CDR2: SGHRS, YFSETQ. The V end was cut by 2 bases, the J end by 3 bases, with 11 bases between. The CDR3 runs to 14 residues. DNA for the CDR3: TGCGCCAGCAGCTTACAGGGAGGGGACACTGAAGCTTTCTTT. Its protein is CASSLQGGDTEAFF.

This clone was recorded a few times. The chain is built from TRBV13 and TRBJ2-1, with D possibly being TRBD2 (6 bases). Between the trimmed V and J ends, which lost 3 bases and 5 bases, there was a span of 8 bases. This CDR3 is 13 amino acids long. CDR1 is PRHDT, CDR2 FYEKMQ, per germline (reference sequence). In nucleotides, the CDR3 is TGTGCCAGCAGCTTCGGGAGTAACAATGAGCAGTTCTTC. Translation gives CASSFGSNNEQFF.

This sequence joins TRBV5-5 and TRBJ2-2, with 8 bases fitting TRBD1. Trimming took 4 bases from V and 0 from J; bases not matched to a gene: 11. The germline CDR1 and CDR2 sequences are SGHKS and YYEKEE (reference sequence). The CDR3 spans 18 residues. CDR3 sequence: CASSPNPQGQANTGELFF. The CDR3 DNA reads TGTGCCAGCAGCCCAAACCCCCAGGGACAGGCGAACACCGGGGAGCTGTTTTTT.

Only one count was recorded for this clone. This chain links TRBV9 with TRBJ1-3; a weak D match, TRBD1 (6 bases). Germline V gene sequence: CDR1 SGDLS, CDR2 YYNGEE. V was clipped by 0 bases and J by 6 bases, with 13 bases between them. This CDR3 contains 15 residues. The CDR3 spells CASSVGQAVANTIYF. In nucleotides, the CDR3 is TGTGCCAGCAGCGTAGGACAGGCCGTCGCAAACACCATATATTTT.

The chain combines TRBV6-5 with TRBJ1-5; possibly TRBD1 for D (6 bases). The CDR3 has 12 amino acids. V dropped 8 bases and J dropped 9 bases, with 14 bases sitting between them. From germline, CDR1 is MNHEY and CDR2 SVGAGI. CDR3 DNA sequence: TGTGCCAGCCTTGAGGGGGTAAGGCCCCAGCATTTT. Translation gives CASLEGVRPQHF.

V usage is TRBV11-2 and J usage is TRBJ2-6; TRBD2 aligns across 7 bases. V shed 5 bases and J 2 bases; nucleotides not matched to a gene: 12. The CDR3 runs 18 residues. Germline V gene data show CDR1 as SGHAT and CDR2 as FQNNGV. The CDR3 DNA sequence: TGTGCCAGCAGCCTAACGGGGGGACCCTCAACTGGGGCCAACGTCCTGACTTTC. Amino acid sequence: CASSLTGGPSTGANVLTF.

V is TRBV28 and J is TRBJ1-2; TRBD1 agrees at 7 bases. Looked up from germline, CDR1 is MDHEN and CDR2 is SYDVKM. The length of the CDR3 is 12 residues. V lost 5 bases to trimming and J lost 7 bases; unmatched junction nucleotides: 4. The CDR3 reads CASSRQGGGYTF. CDR3 nucleotide sequence: TGTGCCAGCAGTCGACAGGGTGGTGGCTACACCTTC.

The genes are TRBV5-1 and TRBJ2-7, with a tentative D call TRBD1 (6 bases). Trimming pared 4 bases from V and 0 bases from J, leaving 11 bases between. CDR3 size: 14 residues. In germline, CDR1 is SGHRS, CDR2 YFSETQ. CDR3 sequence (DNA): TGCGCCAGCAGCAGCAGGGGCTACTCCTACGAGCAGTACTTC. Its protein product is CASSSRGYSYEQYF.

This rearrangement joins TRBV5-1 to TRBJ2-5; D perhaps matches TRBD2 (7 bases). V was trimmed by 9 bases and J by 7 bases, leaving 25 bases between them. The germline V gene has CDR1 SGHRS and CDR2 YFSETQ. The CDR3 runs 15 residues. Written as DNA, the CDR3 is TGCGCCACCTCGACGACGGCAGGGGAGGGGGGGACCCAGTACTTC. Encoded protein: CATSTTAGEGGTQYF.

The rearrangement links TRBV7-8 to TRBJ1-6; 8 nucleotides match TRBD1. The CDR3 sequence is 15 residues long. Trimming cost V 1 base and J 7 bases; bases outside gene matches: 3. From germline, CDR1 is SGHVS and CDR2 FQNEAQ. CDR3 sequence (DNA): TGTGCCAGCAGCTTAGGACAGGGGTCCAATTCACCCCTCCACTTT. Translation gives CASSLGQGSNSPLHF.

The chain has TRBV29-1 and TRBJ2-4; 10 bases align to TRBD1. The CDR3 sequence is 12 residues long. Germline CDR1 and CDR2: SQVTM and ANQGSEA. The trim removed 6 bases at V and 9 bases at J, leaving 5 bases unmatched. This CDR3 is CSVSDRGGIQYF. CDR3 coding DNA: TGCAGCGTCTCGGACAGGGGGGGCATTCAGTACTTC.

The chain carries TRBV28 and TRBJ1-4; TRBD1 aligns across 7 bases. CDR3 length equals 15 residues. Germline V gene data show CDR1 as MDHEN and CDR2 as SYDVKM. V dropped 5 bases and J dropped 7; count of bases not matched to a gene: 10. CDR3 amino acids: CASSPSTGAGEKLFF. The CDR3 DNA sequence: TGTGCCAGCAGTCCCAGTACAGGGGCGGGTGAAAAACTGTTTTTT. Variable domain in full (rest from reference TRBV28 and TRBJ1-4): DVKVTQSSRYLVKRTGEKVFLECVQDMDHENMFWYRQDPGLGLRLIYFSYDVKMKEKGDIPEGYSVSREKKERFSLILESASTNQTSMYLCASSPSTGAGEKLFFGSGTQLSVL.

The chain carries TRBV6-8 and TRBJ1-5; D gene uncertain. The CDR3 totals 19 residues. V lost 6 bases to trimming and J lost 3 bases, with 27 bases between them. Germline CDR1 is MNHGY and CDR2 is SAAAGT. The CDR3 protein is CASSINGIAGTTHNQPQHF. DNA of the CDR3: TGTGCCAGCAGCATTAACGGAATCGCGGGCACAACCCACAATCAGCCCCAGCATTTT.

The table lists this clone with a count of one. The V and J genes are TRBV6-6 and TRBJ1-2, with 8 bases matching TRBD1. The CDR3 covers 15 residues. V shed 5 bases, J shed 0 bases, and the junction held 5 bases outside the gene matches. CDR1 is MNHNY and CDR2 is SVGAGI in the germline V gene (reference sequence). The CDR3 bases are TGTGCCAGCAGTCGATCACAGGGGGCTAACTATGGCTACACCTTC. Encoded protein: CASSRSQGANYGYTF.

V and J are TRBV2 and TRBJ2-1, with D perhaps TRBD2 (6 bases). Germline CDR1 is SNHLY and CDR2 is FYNNEI. V lost 5 bases and J 4 bases, leaving 15 bases between the germline ends. CDR3 length equals 15 residues. CDR3 in amino acids: CASSLGLTGYNEQFF. CDR3 sequence (DNA): TGTGCCAGCAGTTTGGGACTTACCGGGTACAATGAGCAGTTCTTC. The full variable domain, completed using reference TRBV2 and TRBJ2-1, is EPEVTQTPSHQVTQMGQEVILRCVPISNHLYFYWYRQILGQKVEFLVSFYNNEISEKSEIFDDQFSVERPDGSNFTLKIRSTKLEDSAMYFCASSLGLTGYNEQFFGPGTRLTVL.

V usage is TRBV9 and J usage is TRBJ1-1; 7 bases agree with TRBD1. This CDR3 has 15 residues. Germline V CDR1 and CDR2: SGDLS, YYNGEE. Losses at the gene ends were 2 bases for V and 2 bases for J; bases not matched to a gene: 6. CDR3 nucleotides: TGTGCCAGCAGCGTCCAGGGGGACGTCAACACTGAAGCTTTCTTT. Protein: CASSVQGDVNTEAFF.

There are a few counts of this clone. The chain recombines TRBV19 with TRBJ2-3, with 8 positions matching TRBD2. The germline V gene has CDR1 LNHDA and CDR2 SQIVND (reference sequence). V gave up 5 bases and J gave up 5 bases; unmatched junction bases: 12. This CDR3 has 16 amino acids. CDR3 region: CASSLSGRRGGDTQYF. In DNA form, the CDR3 reads TGTGCCAGTAGTTTAAGCGGGAGAAGGGGCGGAGATACGCAGTATTTT.

This clone occurred once. The chain links TRBV30 to TRBJ2-5, with TRBD2 as a possible D gene (6 bases). Looked up from germline, CDR1 is GTSNPN and CDR2 is SVGIG (reference sequence). CDR3 size: 15 residues. V lost 0 bases and J 2 bases, leaving 13 bases between the germline ends. The CDR3 spells CAWSVLGLPQETQYF. The CDR3 DNA is TGTGCCTGGAGTGTCCTGGGACTGCCTCAAGAGACCCAGTACTTC.

The J gene is TRBJ1-5, the V gene TRBV28, with unresolved D. Trimming removed 6 bases at V and 2 bases at J, with 8 bases between. Germline V gives CDR1 MDHEN, CDR2 SYDVKM. The CDR3 spans 13 residues. DNA for the CDR3: TGTGCCAGCAGCTTAATAGGCAATCAGCCCCAGCATTTT. Amino acid sequence: CASSLIGNQPQHF.